Below are 23 T cell receptor beta chains sequenced from a single sample in a study of T cell responses to AZD1222 COVID-19 vaccine. Clones were read by immunoSEQ multiplex PCR, and TCRdb kept only the in-frame ones, dropping some. Among about 94,000 clones listed, over 75% were seen once. The sample here was peripheral blood, taken 28 days after the second AZD1222 dose. Receptors were obtained from an adult who received the AZD1222 COVID-19 vaccine.

The rearrangement joins TRBV7-2 to TRBJ2-2, with 8 nucleotides matching TRBD1. CDR1 is SGHTA and CDR2 is FQGNSA in the germline V gene. The trim removed 5 bases at V and 4 bases at J, leaving 6 bases unmatched. This CDR3 has 15 amino acids. The CDR3 is CASSTWTGTTGELFF. DNA of the CDR3: TGTGCCAGCAGCACCTGGACAGGGACCACCGGGGAGCTGTTTTTT.

The V call is TRBV4-2, the J call TRBJ1-1; the D gene is possibly TRBD1 (5 bases). Trimming took 0 bases from V and 1 from J, leaving 12 bases between them. CDR1 is LGHNA and CDR2 is YNFKEQ in the germline V gene. The CDR3 consists of 16 residues. The CDR3 reads CASSQEVGTANTEAFF. The CDR3 bases are TGTGCCAGCAGCCAAGAAGTGGGGACTGCGAACACTGAAGCTTTCTTT.

The chain recombines TRBV15 with TRBJ1-4; 7 positions match TRBD1. Germline lookup yields CDR1 LNHNV and CDR2 YYDKDF (reference sequence). The CDR3 spans 14 residues. V gave up 5 bases and J gave up 4 bases; unmatched junction bases: 4. In nucleotides, the CDR3 is TGTGCCACCAGCGGGACAGAGGATAATGAAAAACTGTTTTTT. Its protein is CATSGTEDNEKLFF.

This clone was seen more than once but under ten times. This chain connects TRBV6-2 or TRBV6-3 to TRBJ2-3; TRBD2 aligns across 15 bases. This CDR3 is 19 amino acids long. Germline values: CDR1 MNHEY, CDR2 SVGEGT. The junction had 10 bases not matched to a gene; V was cut back by 6 bases and J by 0 bases. The CDR3, as DNA: TGTGCCAGCAGCCCATCTACCGGGACTAGCGGGGGGAGCACAGATACGCAGTATTTT. It translates to CASSPSTGTSGGSTDTQYF.

This chain uses TRBV29-1 with TRBJ2-7; 9 bases agree with TRBD2. Germline CDR1 and CDR2: SQVTM and ANQGSEA. The ends lost 6 bases at V and 1 base at J; junction bases unmatched: 4. The CDR3 is 13 residues long. In nucleotides, the CDR3 is TGCAGCGTGCAGACTAGCGGTTCCTACGAGCAGTACTTC. This translates into CSVQTSGSYEQYF.

A single count supports this clone. The chain employs TRBV5-5 and TRBJ2-5; D is perhaps TRBD1 (6 bases). This CDR3 contains 14 residues. V gave up 3 bases and J gave up 2 bases, with 11 bases separating them. In germline, CDR1 is SGHKS, CDR2 YYEKEE (reference sequence). The CDR3 loop reads CASSWWTDQETQYF. The CDR3 DNA follows: TGTGCCAGCAGCTGGTGGACAGATCAAGAGACCCAGTACTTC.

This chain joins TRBV19 and TRBJ1-5; 7 bases fit TRBD1. The J segment lost 4 bases and the V segment lost 7 bases, leaving 4 bases of the junction unmatched. The CDR3 totals 13 residues. The V gene's germline CDR1 is LNHDA and CDR2 SQIVND (reference sequence). The CDR3 loop reads CASTPTGNQPQHF. The CDR3 DNA sequence: TGTGCCAGTACCCCGACAGGGAATCAGCCCCAGCATTTT.

This chain joins TRBV3-1 (or the pseudogene TRBV3-2) and TRBJ2-7; D might be TRBD1 (6 bases). The CDR3 has 15 amino acids. Germline-derived CDR1 and CDR2 are LGHDT and YNNKEL (reference sequence). The ends were cut back, 2 bases at V and 6 bases at J, with 17 bases in the middle. The CDR3 DNA reads TGTGCCAGCAGCCAAATGGTAGGCAGGGGTGGCGAGCAGTACTTC. Translating it yields CASSQMVGRGGEQYF.

This clone was detected once. The chain carries TRBV7-2 and TRBJ1-4, with D possibly TRBD1 on 5 matching bases. V shed 1 base and J shed 3 bases, with 12 bases lying between them. Germline V gives CDR1 SGHTA, CDR2 FQGNSA. The CDR3 covers 16 residues. The CDR3 region has the DNA TGTGCCAGCAGCTTAGTTTGGGGGAGGGCTAATGAAAAACTGTTTTTT. It codes for CASSLVWGRANEKLFF.

The chain has TRBV9 and TRBJ1-2, with a weak D call TRBD1 (6 bases). Germline CDR1 is SGDLS and CDR2 is YYNGEE. Between the trimmed V and J ends, which lost 4 bases and 4 bases, there was a span of 20 bases. The CDR3 is 16 amino acids. Written as DNA, the CDR3 is TGTGCCAGCAGCTCCCAACTTGGACAGCTGAGCTATGGCTACACCTTC. Protein product: CASSSQLGQLSYGYTF. Full variable domain (remainder filled in from reference TRBV9 and TRBJ1-2): DSGVTQTPKHLITATGQRVTLRCSPRSGDLSVYWYQQSLDQGLQFLIQYYNGEERAKGNILERFSAQQFPDLHSELNLSSLELGDSALYFCASSSQLGQLSYGYTFGSGTRLTVV.

This chain connects TRBV27 to TRBJ2-1; 11 nucleotides agree with TRBD1. The germline V gene encodes CDR1 MNHEY and CDR2 SMNVEV (reference sequence). CDR3 length: 15 amino acids. V dropped 7 bases and J dropped 7; count of bases not matched to a gene: 9. The CDR3 region has the DNA TGTGCCAGCATACCAGGGACAGGGGGTAGGAATGAGCAGTTCTTC. It translates to CASIPGTGGRNEQFF.

J is TRBJ1-2 and V is TRBV6-1; perhaps TRBD1 as D (5 bases). Trimming stripped 1 base from V and 3 bases from J, with 18 bases between. Per the germline V gene, CDR1 is MNHNS and CDR2 is SASEGT. The CDR3 sequence is 17 residues long. The CDR3 DNA reads TGTGCCAGCAGTGAAGGGCCCTACCCGGGGGGGGACTATGGCTACACCTTC. Translation: CASSEGPYPGGDYGYTF.

V and J are TRBV7-3 and TRBJ2-1; D remains unclear. V dropped 5 bases and J dropped 0 bases, with 14 bases sitting between them. Germline CDR1 reads SGHTA; CDR2 reads FQGTGA. The CDR3 spans 16 residues. The CDR3 reads CASSPSGAPSYNEQFF. The CDR3 DNA reads TGTGCCAGCAGCCCGTCCGGCGCTCCCTCCTACAATGAGCAGTTCTTC. Drawing the rest from reference TRBV7-3 and TRBJ2-1, the complete variable domain is GAGVSQTPSNKVTEKGKYVELRCDPISGHTALYWYRQSLGQGPEFLIYFQGTGAADDSGLPNDRFFAVRPEGSVSTLKIQRTERGDSAVYLCASSPSGAPSYNEQFFGPGTRLTVL.

The gene calls are TRBV3-1 (or the pseudogene TRBV3-2) and TRBJ2-1, with 11 bases lining up with TRBD2. V lost 0 bases, J lost 5 bases, and 3 bases stayed unmatched. CDR1 is LGHDT, CDR2 YNNKEL, per germline (reference sequence). CDR3 size: 16 residues. The CDR3 is CASSQERLAGNNEQFF. In nucleotides, the CDR3 is TGTGCCAGCAGCCAAGAACGACTAGCGGGGAACAATGAGCAGTTCTTC.

The V gene is TRBV4-3, the J gene TRBJ1-4, with TRBD1 matching over 7 bases. The germline V gene has CDR1 LGHNA and CDR2 YSLEER. The CDR3 has 15 residues. V trimming: 4 bases; J trimming: 8 bases; junction bases outside the gene matches: 10. As DNA, the CDR3 is TGCGCCAGCAGCCTAGAGAGCAGGGGGGGGGAAAAACTGTTTTTT. This sequence encodes CASSLESRGGEKLFF.

This clone was recorded once. This rearrangement joins TRBV28 to TRBJ2-7; tentative D call: TRBD2 (6 bases). The CDR3 consists of 16 residues. V lost 3 bases and J 3 bases, leaving 18 bases between the germline ends. Germline V CDR1 and CDR2: MDHEN, SYDVKM. Written as DNA, the CDR3 is TGTGCCAGCAGTTTCTCCCCGGGAGTCGGCGTCTACGAGCAGTACTTC. Protein: CASSFSPGVGVYEQYF.

The CDR3 loop reads CASSIVLAGAETQYF. CDR3 DNA: TGTGCCAGTAGTATTGTTCTAGCGGGAGCAGAGACCCAGTACTTC. This sequence joins TRBV19 and TRBJ2-5, with 10 nucleotides matching TRBD2. The J segment lost 4 bases and the V segment lost 3 bases, leaving 5 bases of the junction unmatched. The CDR3 consists of 15 residues. CDR1 and CDR2 (germline): LNHDA, SQIVND (reference sequence).

The chain couples TRBV9 to TRBJ2-7, with 12 bases aligning to TRBD1. The CDR3 contains 16 residues. V lost 3 bases and J lost 3; bases outside the gene matches: 7. CDR1 is SGDLS, CDR2 YYNGEE, per germline. CDR3 DNA sequence: TGTGCCAGCAGCGCGAGGGGGACAGGGGGCTTCTACGAGCAGTACTTC. Protein product: CASSARGTGGFYEQYF.

The gene calls are TRBV28 and TRBJ1-5; tentatively, D is TRBD1 (6 bases). The CDR3 runs 14 residues. CDR1 and CDR2 from the germline V gene are MDHEN and SYDVKM. The germline V and J ends were trimmed by 4 bases and 6 bases, with 13 bases remaining between them. CDR3 nucleotides: TGTGCCAGCAGTTCCGGGACATCCGTTCAGCCCCAGCATTTT. Its protein is CASSSGTSVQPQHF.

This chain uses TRBV11-2 with TRBJ1-1; D not resolved. Per germline, CDR1 SGHAT and CDR2 FQNNGV. Trimming cost V 5 bases and J 5 bases, with 18 bases left between them. The CDR3 runs 15 residues. CDR3 amino acids: CASSQEVGIWTEAFF. The CDR3 nucleotides are TGTGCCAGCAGCCAAGAGGTAGGGATTTGGACTGAAGCTTTCTTT.

Regarding this clone: A read error may account for a junction end that differs from germline. The chain links TRBV7-7 to TRBJ2-7; D not resolved. Germline V gene data show CDR1 as SSHAT and CDR2 as FNYEAQ (reference sequence). This CDR3 has 15 residues. CDR3 nucleotide sequence: TGTGCTAGCAGCTTAGCCGACGGGCCACTCTACGAGCAGTACTTC. Translated: CASSLADGPLYEQYF.

This rearrangement joins TRBV18 to TRBJ2-5, with D perhaps TRBD2 (5 bases). Trimming cost V 4 bases and J 1 base, with 13 bases left between them. CDR1 and CDR2 from the germline V gene are KGHSH and LQKENI. The CDR3 is made up of 15 amino acids. The CDR3 protein is CASSRSWGAQETQYF. The CDR3 nucleotides are TGTGCCAGCTCACGTTCGTGGGGAGCCCAAGAGACCCAGTACTTC.

The chain recombines TRBV5-4 with TRBJ2-3, with D unclear. Germline CDR1 SGHNT, CDR2 YYREEE (reference sequence). V gave up 0 bases and J gave up 1 base, with 6 bases separating them. CDR3 length: 14 residues. CDR3 nucleotide sequence: TGTGCCAGCAGCTTGGGGCAGCGCACAGATACGCAGTATTTT. It yields the protein CASSLGQRTDTQYF.